This T cell receptor beta chain was identified in a study of T-cell memory formation after mild COVID-19. Each CDR3 protein is one row after TCRdb ran MiXCR on the 5' RACE reads. The sample contains hundreds of thousands of distinct CDR3 sequences, 20% to 25% of which appear only once. This receptor was taken from an adult woman who had mild COVID-19 (a few samples of this study predate the infection). Cell type and time point are not known. Material: PBMCs or a T cell subset sorted from them (not recorded which).

The CDR3 DNA reads TGTGCCAGCAGCCCCCTGGGAGGGGCTAGCACAGATACGCAGTATTTT. Translating it yields CASSPLGGASTDTQYF. The chain employs TRBV12-3 or TRBV12-4 and TRBJ2-3; 7 bases fit TRBD2. The CDR3 runs to 16 residues. J was trimmed by 0 bases and V by 6 bases; bases with no gene match: 9.